Listed here are 25 T cell receptor beta chains from one sample, sequenced in a study of siplizumab effects on memory and regulatory T cells. No antigen has been identified for these receptors. As described, mixed lymphocyte reaction cells underwent coculture at 37°C for a duration of approximately 6 days. TCRdb's copy holds only in-frame clones and misses some; the assay was immunoSEQ multiplex PCR. The sample records 15,000 to 25,000 clones, roughly two fifths being singletons. The sequenced sample consisted of CFSE-low (dividing) CD4+ T cells sorted from an allogeneic mixed lymphocyte reaction. These receptors originate from a human donor in good health; the cells came from an allogeneic mixed lymphocyte reaction. Some clones in this sample may be carry-over from other donors' samples.

The chain couples TRBV5-1 to TRBJ2-5; D is uncertain. V lost 0 bases to trimming and J lost 5 bases, with 5 bases between them. Germline V gene lookup returns CDR1 SGHRS and CDR2 YFSETQ. The CDR3 is 12 amino acids. The CDR3 is CASSLVGETQYF. CDR3 sequence (DNA): TGCGCCAGCAGCTTGGTGGGGGAGACCCAGTACTTC.

This chain joins TRBV7-6 and TRBJ2-5, with TRBD2 identical over 11 bases. The CDR3 is 16 residues long. Per the germline V gene, CDR1 is SGHVS and CDR2 is FNYEAQ. J lost 2 bases, V lost 4 bases, and 6 bases had no gene match. The CDR3 sequence is CASSSLTSGIQETQYF. The DNA for the CDR3 is TGTGCCAGCAGCTCACTGACTAGCGGGATTCAAGAGACCCAGTACTTC.

This chain links TRBV6-5 with TRBJ2-5; perhaps TRBD2 as D (5 bases). The DNA end is more similar to TRBJ2-7, so the J call may be wrong. The CDR3 loop spans 13 amino acids. Germline V lookup: CDR1 MNHEY, CDR2 SVGAGI. The DNA for the CDR3 is TGTGCCAGCAGTTACTCGAGGGTCTACGAGCAGTACTTC. Translation: CASSYSRVYEQYF.

The chain recombines TRBV4-2 with TRBJ2-1; TRBD2 matches 11 bases. Germline values: CDR1 LGHNA, CDR2 YNFKEQ. The J segment lost 4 bases and the V segment lost 0 bases, leaving 8 bases of the junction unmatched. The CDR3 covers 18 residues. The CDR3: CASSQDRLAGGPYNEQFF. The CDR3 DNA is TGTGCCAGCAGCCAAGATCGTCTAGCGGGGGGCCCTTACAATGAGCAGTTCTTC.

The rearrangement joins TRBV10-3 to TRBJ2-7; D is tentatively TRBD1 or TRBD2 (5 bases each). Germline lookup yields CDR1 ENHRY and CDR2 SYGVKD. V was cut by 8 bases and J by 2 bases, with 19 bases left in between. The CDR3 sequence is 15 residues long. The CDR3, as DNA: TGTGCCATCCGCCCTTCCCGGGACCATCCCTACGAGCAGTACTTC. The encoded protein is CAIRPSRDHPYEQYF.

The chain couples TRBV6-1 to TRBJ1-1; D not certain. The V end lost 7 bases, the J end lost 6 bases, and 6 bases lay between the germline ends. Germline lookup yields CDR1 MNHNS and CDR2 SASEGT. This CDR3 has 10 residues. CDR3 region: CASTRAEAFF. The CDR3, as DNA: TGTGCCAGCACCCGAGCTGAAGCTTTCTTT.

In DNA form, the CDR3 reads TGTGCCAGCAGTGAATTAGGTTTCAATGAGCAGTTCTTC. Its translation is CASSELGFNEQFF. V usage is TRBV2 and J usage is TRBJ2-1; D is unclear. Trimming shortened V by 2 bases and J by 6 bases, and 8 bases separated the two germline ends. The germline V gene encodes CDR1 SNHLY and CDR2 FYNNEI. The CDR3 has 13 amino acids.

This rearrangement joins TRBV9 to TRBJ1-2; D gene uncertain. Looked up from germline, CDR1 is SGDLS and CDR2 is YYNGEE. This CDR3 has 14 amino acids. Trimming stripped 4 bases from V and 4 bases from J, with 14 bases between. This chain's CDR3 is CASSLNSLAYGYTF. The CDR3 DNA follows: TGTGCCAGCAGCCTAAACTCCCTAGCCTATGGCTACACCTTC.

CDR3: CASSPNRVQPQHF. The DNA of the CDR3 is TGTGCCAGCTCACCGAACAGGGTCCAGCCCCAGCATTTT. This chain links TRBV18 with TRBJ1-5, with D perhaps matching TRBD1 (6 bases). Germline V lookup: CDR1 KGHSH, CDR2 LQKENI. Trimming shortened V by 3 bases and J by 7 bases, and 10 bases separated the two germline ends. The CDR3 runs 13 residues.

This rearrangement joins TRBV4-1 to TRBJ1-4; no firm D call. Germline V gene sequence: CDR1 MGHRA, CDR2 YSYEKL. The CDR3 contains 17 residues. V was trimmed by 0 bases and J by 8 bases, leaving 19 bases between them. CDR3 protein: CASSQELVGAGFEKLFF. In DNA form, the CDR3 reads TGCGCCAGCAGCCAAGAATTAGTGGGTGCCGGATTCGAAAAACTGTTTTTT.

The chain recombines TRBV6-5 with TRBJ1-2; the D is unclear. The ends were cut back, 6 bases at V and 9 bases at J, with 17 bases in the middle. The CDR3 is 13 amino acids. Germline loops: CDR1 MNHEY, CDR2 SVGAGI. CDR3 nucleotides: TGTGCCAGCAGACTACAGCAGATCGGGAGCTACACCTTC. It translates to CASRLQQIGSYTF.

The table lists this clone with a few counts. The CDR3 DNA sequence: TGTGCCAGCAGCCGTCAGGGACTGGATAATTCACCCCTCCACTTT. As protein: CASSRQGLDNSPLHF. The genes are TRBV7-9 and TRBJ1-6; D is possibly TRBD1 (5 bases). V lost 5 bases to trimming and J lost 5 bases, with 13 bases between them. The CDR3 sequence is 15 residues long. Looked up from germline, CDR1 is SEHNR and CDR2 is FQNEAQ (reference sequence).

This rearrangement joins TRBV29-1 to TRBJ2-3; the D call may be TRBD1 or TRBD2 (5 bases each). CDR3 size: 14 residues. V was clipped by 4 bases and J by 1 base, with 12 bases between them. Germline loops: CDR1 SQVTM, CDR2 ANQGSEA. CDR3 in DNA: TGCAGCGTTGCTTCAGGGACGCGCACAGATACGCAGTATTTT. Translating it yields CSVASGTRTDTQYF.

This clone has just a few counts. The J gene is TRBJ1-2, the V gene TRBV6-1; 9 nucleotides line up with TRBD1. The germline V gene has CDR1 MNHNS and CDR2 SASEGT. The V and J ends lost 6 bases and 4 bases, in that order; junction bases with no gene match: 3. The CDR3 covers 13 residues. The CDR3: CASRMGQGYGYTF. The CDR3 region has the DNA TGTGCCAGCAGGATGGGACAGGGCTATGGCTACACCTTC.

This chain connects TRBV5-1 to TRBJ2-2; D perhaps matches TRBD2 (6 bases). Germline assignment: CDR1 SGHRS and CDR2 YFSETQ. The CDR3 is made up of 15 amino acids. V was clipped by 1 base and J by 6 bases, with 13 bases between them. The CDR3 DNA is TGCGCCAGCAGCTTGCAACTAGCAATTGCCGGGGAGCTGTTTTTT. Encoded protein: CASSLQLAIAGELFF.

The CDR3 reads CASSFGYGEQYF. DNA for the CDR3: TGTGCCAGCAGCTTTGGTTACGGGGAGCAGTACTTC. The rearrangement uses TRBV7-4 and TRBJ2-5; perhaps TRBD2 as D (5 bases). This CDR3 contains 12 residues. The V end lost 3 bases, the J end lost 11 bases, and 13 bases lay between the germline ends. CDR1 is SGHVT and CDR2 is SQSDAQ in the germline V gene.

This clone was counted between two and nine times. This sequence joins TRBV5-1 and TRBJ2-7; 10 positions agree with TRBD1. This CDR3 has 15 amino acids. V gave up 2 bases and J gave up 7 bases; unmatched junction bases: 9. The germline gives CDR1 SGHRS, CDR2 YFSETQ. CDR3 residues: CASSFLGTGEAEQYF. CDR3 coding DNA: TGCGCCAGCAGCTTCTTGGGGACAGGGGAAGCGGAGCAGTACTTC.

This clone is labeled medium-sized. The chain uses TRBV7-6 and TRBJ2-2, with a tentative D call TRBD1 (5 bases). CDR3 size: 12 residues. CDR1 SGHVS and CDR2 FNYEAQ come from the germline V gene. Trimming stripped 8 bases from V and 4 bases from J, with 8 bases between. This CDR3 is CASDQGTGELFF. The DNA of the CDR3 is TGTGCCAGCGATCAGGGCACCGGGGAGCTGTTTTTT.

The CDR3, as DNA: TGTGCCAGCAGTTACTCGCTTGCTGGGAAAAACATTCAGTACTTC. This sequence encodes CASSYSLAGKNIQYF. This sequence joins TRBV6-5 and TRBJ2-4; no clear D gene. Trimming took off 0 bases at V and 4 bases at J, with 10 bases between the two ends. Germline V gene lookup returns CDR1 MNHEY and CDR2 SVGAGI. CDR3 length: 15 amino acids.

This chain uses TRBV5-4 with TRBJ1-4, with TRBD1 matching 7 bases. The CDR3 contains 16 residues. Trimming at V came to 4 bases and at J to 6 bases, leaving 12 bases not matched to a gene. CDR1 SGHNT and CDR2 YYREEE come from the germline V gene (reference sequence). The CDR3 DNA sequence: TGTGCCAGCAGCCGGGAAGGGACAGCCGATTATGAAAAACTGTTTTTT. This gives the protein CASSREGTADYEKLFF. Looking up the rest from reference TRBV5-4 and TRBJ1-4 gives the full variable domain: ETGVTQSPTHLIKTRGQQVTLRCSSQSGHNTVSWYQQALGQGPQFIFQYYREEENGRGNFPPRFSGLQFPNYSSELNVNALELDDSALYLCASSREGTADYEKLFFGSGTQLSVL.

This clone occurred a few times. The V gene is TRBV5-5, the J gene TRBJ2-3, with D hard to call. CDR1 and CDR2 from the germline V gene are SGHKS and YYEKEE (reference sequence). The CDR3 loop spans 15 amino acids. V lost 4 bases, J lost 1 base, and 13 bases lay in between. Written as DNA, the CDR3 is TGTGCCAGCAGCGCCCCCCCTGTTGGCACAGATACGCAGTATTTT. It specifies CASSAPPVGTDTQYF.

The rearrangement links TRBV19 to TRBJ1-1, with TRBD1 matching 7 bases. The CDR3 contains 13 residues. V lost 8 bases, J lost 7 bases, and 10 bases stayed unmatched. Germline-derived CDR1 and CDR2 are LNHDA and SQIVND (reference sequence). The CDR3 region is CASRLDREYEAFF. The CDR3 nucleotides read TGTGCCAGTCGCCTAGACAGGGAATATGAAGCTTTCTTT.

This clone has just a few counts. The V gene is TRBV10-3, the J gene TRBJ2-5, with D uncertain. Germline V gene lookup returns CDR1 ENHRY and CDR2 SYGVKD. V lost 4 bases to trimming and J lost 5 bases, with 17 bases between them. The CDR3 has 15 amino acids. CDR3 nucleotides: TGTGCCATCAGTGCAGGACCATTAGGACGGGAGACCCAGTACTTC. Encoded protein: CAISAGPLGRETQYF.

The chain is built from TRBV19 and TRBJ1-1; D gene unclear. The CDR3 contains 14 residues. Germline V gene sequence: CDR1 LNHDA, CDR2 SQIVND (reference sequence). The V end was cut by 2 bases, the J end by 0 bases, with 7 bases between. The chain's CDR3 is CASSISGMNTEAFF. CDR3 nucleotide sequence: TGTGCCAGTAGTATATCGGGCATGAACACTGAAGCTTTCTTT.

This clone was observed a few times. The rearrangement uses TRBV6-5 and TRBJ1-2, with 7 nucleotides matching TRBD1. CDR1 is MNHEY and CDR2 is SVGAGI in the germline V gene. Trimming at V came to 6 bases and at J to 4 bases, leaving 5 bases not matched to a gene. This CDR3 contains 13 residues. DNA of the CDR3: TGTGCCAGCAGCCGCGACAGGGTCTATGGCTACACCTTC. Amino acid sequence: CASSRDRVYGYTF.